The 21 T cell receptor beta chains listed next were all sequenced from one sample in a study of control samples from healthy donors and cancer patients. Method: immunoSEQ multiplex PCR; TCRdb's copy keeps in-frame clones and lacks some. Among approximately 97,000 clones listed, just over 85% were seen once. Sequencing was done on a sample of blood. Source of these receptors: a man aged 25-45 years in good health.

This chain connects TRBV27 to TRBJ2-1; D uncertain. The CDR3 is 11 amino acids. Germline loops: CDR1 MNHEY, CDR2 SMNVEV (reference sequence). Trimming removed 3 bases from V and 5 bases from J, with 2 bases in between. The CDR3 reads CASSLNNEQFF. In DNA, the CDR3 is TGTGCCAGCAGTTTGAACAATGAGCAGTTCTTC.

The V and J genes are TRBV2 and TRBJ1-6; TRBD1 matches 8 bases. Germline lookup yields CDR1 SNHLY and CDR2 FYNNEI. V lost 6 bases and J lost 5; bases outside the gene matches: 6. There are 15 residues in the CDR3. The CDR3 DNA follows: TGTGCCAGCAGCAAGAACAGGGGGAATAATTCACCCCTCCACTTT. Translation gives CASSKNRGNNSPLHF.

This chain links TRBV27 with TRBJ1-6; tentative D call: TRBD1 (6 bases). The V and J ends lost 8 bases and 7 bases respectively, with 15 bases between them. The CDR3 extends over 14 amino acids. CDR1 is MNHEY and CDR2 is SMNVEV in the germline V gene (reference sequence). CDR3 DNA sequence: TGTGCCAGCCTGGGGGGCAGTGTGAATTCACCCCTCCACTTT. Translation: CASLGGSVNSPLHF.

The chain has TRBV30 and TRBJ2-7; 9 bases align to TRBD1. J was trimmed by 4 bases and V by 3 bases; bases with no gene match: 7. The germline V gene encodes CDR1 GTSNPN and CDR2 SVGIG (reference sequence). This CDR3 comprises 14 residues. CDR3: CAWSPGTGIYEQYF. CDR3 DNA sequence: TGTGCCTGGAGCCCCGGGACAGGGATTTACGAGCAGTACTTC.

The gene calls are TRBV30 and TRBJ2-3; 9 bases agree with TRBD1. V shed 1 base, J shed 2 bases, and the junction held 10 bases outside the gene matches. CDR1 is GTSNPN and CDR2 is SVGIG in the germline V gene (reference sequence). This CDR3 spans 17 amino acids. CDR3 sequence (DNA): TGTGCCTGGAGTGGGAATAGGGGGACAGGGTACACAGATACGCAGTATTTT. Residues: CAWSGNRGTGYTDTQYF.

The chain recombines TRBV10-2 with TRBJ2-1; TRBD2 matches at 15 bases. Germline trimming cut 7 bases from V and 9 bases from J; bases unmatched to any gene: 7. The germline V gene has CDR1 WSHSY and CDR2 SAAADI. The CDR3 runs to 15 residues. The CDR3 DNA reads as TGCGCCAGCACCCTCGGACTAGCGGGAGGGGGTGAGCAGTTCTTC. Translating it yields CASTLGLAGGGEQFF.

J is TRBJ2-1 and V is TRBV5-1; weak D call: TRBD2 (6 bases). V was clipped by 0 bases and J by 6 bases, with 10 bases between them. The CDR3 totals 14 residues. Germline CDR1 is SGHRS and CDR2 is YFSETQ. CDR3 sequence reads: CASSLETRGNEQFF. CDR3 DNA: TGCGCCAGCAGCTTGGAGACTAGGGGCAATGAGCAGTTCTTC.

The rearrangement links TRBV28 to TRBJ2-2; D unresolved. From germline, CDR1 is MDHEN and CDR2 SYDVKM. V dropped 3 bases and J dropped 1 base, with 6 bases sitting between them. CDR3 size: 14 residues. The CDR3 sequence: CASSLWGNTGELFF. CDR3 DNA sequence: TGTGCCAGCAGTTTGTGGGGGAACACCGGGGAGCTGTTTTTT.

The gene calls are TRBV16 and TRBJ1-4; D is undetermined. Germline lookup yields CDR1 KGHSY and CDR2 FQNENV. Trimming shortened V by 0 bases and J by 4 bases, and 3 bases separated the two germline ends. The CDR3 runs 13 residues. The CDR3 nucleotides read TGTGCCAGCAGCCAATCTGTTAATGAAAAACTGTTTTTT. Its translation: CASSQSVNEKLFF.

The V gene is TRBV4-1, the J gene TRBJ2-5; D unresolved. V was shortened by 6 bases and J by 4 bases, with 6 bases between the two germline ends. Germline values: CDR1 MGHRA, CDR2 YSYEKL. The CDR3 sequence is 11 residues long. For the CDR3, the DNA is TGCGCCAGCAGGACAAGAGAGACCCAGTACTTC. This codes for CASRTRETQYF.

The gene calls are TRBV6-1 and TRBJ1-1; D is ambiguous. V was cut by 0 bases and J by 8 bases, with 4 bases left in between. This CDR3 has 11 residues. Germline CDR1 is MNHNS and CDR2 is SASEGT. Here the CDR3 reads CASSEAPEAFF. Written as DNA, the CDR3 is TGTGCCAGCAGTGAAGCGCCCGAAGCTTTCTTT.

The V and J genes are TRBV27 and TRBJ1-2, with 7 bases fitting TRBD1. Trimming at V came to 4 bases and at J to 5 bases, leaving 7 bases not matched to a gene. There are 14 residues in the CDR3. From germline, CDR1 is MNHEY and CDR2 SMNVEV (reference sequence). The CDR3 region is CASSSADRWYGYTF. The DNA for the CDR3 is TGTGCCAGCAGTTCGGCGGACAGGTGGTATGGCTACACCTTC.

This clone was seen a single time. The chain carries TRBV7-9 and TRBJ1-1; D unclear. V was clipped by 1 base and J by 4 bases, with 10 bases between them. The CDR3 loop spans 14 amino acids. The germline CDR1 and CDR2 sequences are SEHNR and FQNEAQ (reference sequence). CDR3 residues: CASSLDPGTTEAFF. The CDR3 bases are TGTGCCAGCAGCTTAGACCCGGGAACCACTGAAGCTTTCTTT.

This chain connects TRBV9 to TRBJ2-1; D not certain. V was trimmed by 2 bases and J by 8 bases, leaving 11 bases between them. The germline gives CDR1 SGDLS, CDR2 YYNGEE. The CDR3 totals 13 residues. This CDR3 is CASSVNLRHEQFF. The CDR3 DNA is TGTGCCAGCAGCGTTAACCTCCGCCATGAGCAGTTCTTC.

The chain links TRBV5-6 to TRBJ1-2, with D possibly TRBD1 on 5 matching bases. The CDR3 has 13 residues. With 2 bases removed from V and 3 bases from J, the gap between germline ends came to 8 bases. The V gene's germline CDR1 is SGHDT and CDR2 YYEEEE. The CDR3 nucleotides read TGTGCCAGCAGCTTCGGGGCCCACTATGGCTACACCTTC. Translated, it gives CASSFGAHYGYTF.

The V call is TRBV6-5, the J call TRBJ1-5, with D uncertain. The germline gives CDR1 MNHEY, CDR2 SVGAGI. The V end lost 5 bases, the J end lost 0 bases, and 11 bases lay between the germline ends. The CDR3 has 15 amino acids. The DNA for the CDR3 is TGTGCCAGCAGTCCCCGCGTGGCTAGCAATCAGCCCCAGCATTTT. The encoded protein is CASSPRVASNQPQHF.

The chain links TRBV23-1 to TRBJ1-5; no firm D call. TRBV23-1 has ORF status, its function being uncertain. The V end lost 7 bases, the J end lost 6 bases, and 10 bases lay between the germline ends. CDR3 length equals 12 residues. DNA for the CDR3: TGCGCCAGCATCAAGGTGACTCAGCCCCAGCATTTT. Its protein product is CASIKVTQPQHF.

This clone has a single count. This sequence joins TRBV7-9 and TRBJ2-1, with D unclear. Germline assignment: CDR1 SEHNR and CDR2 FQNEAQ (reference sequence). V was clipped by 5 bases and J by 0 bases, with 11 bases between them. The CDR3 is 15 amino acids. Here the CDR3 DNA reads TGTGCCAGCAGCCACAGACTTTCCTCCTACAATGAGCAGTTCTTC. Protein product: CASSHRLSSYNEQFF. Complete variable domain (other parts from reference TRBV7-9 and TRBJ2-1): DTGVSQNPRHKITKRGQNVTFRCDPISEHNRLYWYRQTLGQGPEFLTYFQNEAQLEKSRLLSDRFSAERPKGSFSTLEIQRTEQGDSAMYLCASSHRLSSYNEQFFGPGTRLTVL.

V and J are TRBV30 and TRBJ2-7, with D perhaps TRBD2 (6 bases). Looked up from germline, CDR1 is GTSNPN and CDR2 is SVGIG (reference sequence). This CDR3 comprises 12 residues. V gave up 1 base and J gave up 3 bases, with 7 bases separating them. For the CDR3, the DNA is TGTGCCTGGAGTGGGGACTTCTACGAGCAGTACTTC. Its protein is CAWSGDFYEQYF. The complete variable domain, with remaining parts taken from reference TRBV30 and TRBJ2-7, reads SQTIHQWPATLVQPVGSPLSLECTVEGTSNPNLYWYRQAAGRGLQLLFYSVGIGQISSEVPQNLSASRPQDRQFILSSKKLLLSDSGFYLCAWSGDFYEQYFGPGTRLTVT.

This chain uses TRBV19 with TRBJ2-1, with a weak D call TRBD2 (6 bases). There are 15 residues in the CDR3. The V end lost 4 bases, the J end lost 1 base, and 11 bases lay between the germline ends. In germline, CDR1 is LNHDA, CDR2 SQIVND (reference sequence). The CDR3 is CASSTRELSYNEQFF. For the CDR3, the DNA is TGTGCCAGTAGTACTCGGGAGTTGTCCTACAATGAGCAGTTCTTC. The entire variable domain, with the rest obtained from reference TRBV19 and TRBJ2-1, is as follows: DGGITQSPKYLFRKEGQNVTLSCEQNLNHDAMYWYRQDPGQGLRLIYYSQIVNDFQKGDIAEGYSVSREKKESFPLTVTSAQKNPTAFYLCASSTRELSYNEQFFGPGTRLTVL.

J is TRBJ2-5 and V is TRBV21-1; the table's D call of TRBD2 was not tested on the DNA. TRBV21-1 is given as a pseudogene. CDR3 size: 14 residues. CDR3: CASSRLGDPETQYF. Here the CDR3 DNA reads TGTGCCAGCAGCCGCCTTGGAGATCCGGAGACCCAGTACTTC.